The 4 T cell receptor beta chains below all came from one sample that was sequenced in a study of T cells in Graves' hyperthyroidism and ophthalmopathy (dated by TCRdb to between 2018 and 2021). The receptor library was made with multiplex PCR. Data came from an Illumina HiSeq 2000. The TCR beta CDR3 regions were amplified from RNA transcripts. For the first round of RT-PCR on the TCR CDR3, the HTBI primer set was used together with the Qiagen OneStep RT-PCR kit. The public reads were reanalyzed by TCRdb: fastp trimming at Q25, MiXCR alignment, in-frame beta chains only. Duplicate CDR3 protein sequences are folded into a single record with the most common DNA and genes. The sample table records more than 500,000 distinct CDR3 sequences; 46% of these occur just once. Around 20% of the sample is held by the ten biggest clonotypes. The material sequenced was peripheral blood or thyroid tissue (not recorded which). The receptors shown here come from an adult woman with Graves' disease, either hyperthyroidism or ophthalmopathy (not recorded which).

CDR3 in DNA: TGTGCCAGCAGCGGATCCCGGGACTATTCCTACGAGCAGTACTTC. Its translation is CASSGSRDYSYEQYF. The J gene is TRBJ2-7, the V gene TRBV9; 7 nucleotides match TRBD2. The CDR3 sequence is 15 residues long. Germline CDR1 reads SGDLS; CDR2 reads YYNGEE. Trimming at V came to 3 bases and at J to 1 base, leaving 7 bases not matched to a gene. The entire variable domain, with the rest obtained from reference TRBV9 and TRBJ2-7, is as follows: DSGVTQTPKHLITATGQRVTLRCSPRSGDLSVYWYQQSLDQGLQFLIQYYNGEERAKGNILERFSAQQFPDLHSELNLSSLELGDSALYFCASSGSRDYSYEQYFGPGTRLTVT.

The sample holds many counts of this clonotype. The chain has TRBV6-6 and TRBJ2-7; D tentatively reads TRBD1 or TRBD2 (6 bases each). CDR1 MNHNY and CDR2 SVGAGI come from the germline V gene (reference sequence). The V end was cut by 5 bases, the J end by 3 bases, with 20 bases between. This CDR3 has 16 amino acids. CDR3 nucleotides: TGTGCCAGCAGTCAGGGGCGGGGCCGGGGATACTACGAGCAGTACTTC. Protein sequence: CASSQGRGRGYYEQYF.

CDR3 nucleotide sequence: TGCAGTGCTTTTCGACAGGAGACTGGAAACACCTTC. This gives the protein CSAFRQETGNTF. This chain uses TRBV20-1 with TRBJ1-2, with D possibly TRBD1 on 6 matching bases. The CDR3 extends over 12 amino acids. V was pared by 5 bases and J by 12 bases, with 19 bases between. The germline gives CDR1 DFQATT, CDR2 SNEGSKA (reference sequence).

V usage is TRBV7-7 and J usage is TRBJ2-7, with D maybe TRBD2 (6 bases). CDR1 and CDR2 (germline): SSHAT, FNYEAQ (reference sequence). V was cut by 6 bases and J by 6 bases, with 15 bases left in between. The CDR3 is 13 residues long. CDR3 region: CASSFDGRPEQYF. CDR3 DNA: TGTGCCAGCAGTTTCGATGGGAGGCCCGAGCAGTACTTC.